The clone carrying this TCR beta chain showed up just once. Its antigen is not identified. TCR beta VDJ combinations and CDR3 sequences were profiled from genomic DNA. TCRdb redid the calling of the reads with MiXCR, one entry per CDR3 protein. The table includes some 210,000 distinct CDR3 sequences, around 60% detected once. The source of the sample is a study of CD8+CD57+ T cells in acquired aplastic anemia. Across the whole study: The DNA of sorted CD4+ and CD8+ cells averaged roughly 3.2 ug. On average, healthy donors gave 9 million to 11 million reads for CD4+ cells.

In germline, CDR1 is DFQATT, CDR2 SNEGSKA (reference sequence). CDR3 size: 13 residues. Trimming took 4 bases from V and 5 from J; bases not matched to a gene: 5. Regarding the study as a whole: For CD8+ Simpson's diversity, patients and controls showed no significant difference.

The V call is TRBV20-1, the J call TRBJ2-1, with TRBD1 matching 7 bases. The clonotype was recovered from a human donor in good health. Specimen: sorted CD4+, CD8+, or CD8+CD57+ T cells (not recorded which) from PBMCs. The CDR3 sequence is CSATDRVHNEQFF. The CDR3 DNA reads as TGCAGTGCTACAGACAGGGTGCACAATGAGCAGTTCTTC.